This TCR beta chain was retrieved from a study of tissue T cells after allogeneic stem cell transplantation. The CDR3 spans 15 residues. With V trimmed by 2 bases and J by 2 bases, 4 bases remained unmatched. Germline CDR1 reads NSHNY; CDR2 reads SYGAGN. On this clone itself: Genes and germline come from the mouse. The read ends 1 residue before the CDR3 terminus; that terminus is restored from the germline J gene.

Clones were read by immunoSEQ multiplex PCR, and TCRdb kept only the in-frame ones, dropping some. The sample contains more than 45,000 clones, roughly 73% of which appear only once. This chain links TRBV13-1 with TRBJ2-4, with 8 bases matching TRBD2. The clonotype comes from a pool of C57BL/6 mice in good health. Sequencing was carried out using sorted cells pooled from one or two spleens. Incomplete CDR3 DNA: TGTGCCAGCAGTGACTGGGGGGTTGATCAAAACACCTTGTAC. Translation gives CASSDWGVDQNTLY. The CDR3, in full, reads CASSDWGVDQNTLYF.